Sequencing of this TCR beta chain was carried out in a study of OX40 agonist ivuxolimab in advanced cancers. General study points: CD4+ T cells averaged fewer expanded clones than CD8+ T cells. A proportion of nonresponders additionally exhibited low normalized T-cell clonal expansion.

Only one count was recorded for this clone. The antigen remains unidentified. Method: immunoSEQ multiplex PCR; TCRdb's copy keeps in-frame clones and lacks some. The table has about 71,000 clones, roughly 94% seen once. V was clipped by 0 bases and J by 7 bases, with 6 bases between them. Germline CDR1 reads LGHNA; CDR2 reads YSLEER. There are 13 residues in the CDR3. V and J are TRBV4-3 and TRBJ1-4; D uncertain. The source is an adult with an advanced solid tumor such as melanoma, head and neck, liver or kidney cancer. The sample consisted of CD4+ or CD8+ T cells sorted from blood, taken in a trial of the OX40 agonist ivuxolimab. The DNA for the CDR3 is TGCGCCAGCAGCCAAGAAGTAATTGAAAAACTGTTTTTT. It encodes CASSQEVIEKLFF.